Listed here are 9 T cell receptor beta chains from one sample, sequenced in a study of memory CD4+ T cells and cytomegalovirus serostatus (dated by TCRdb to about 2019). Single viable CD3+CD4+CD8-CD45RO+ cells were sorted as memory CD4+ T cells on a FACSAria II. The protocol used for the library was the immunoSEQ multiplex PCR assay. TCRdb mirrors the immuneACCESS table, restricted to in-frame sequences. Some clones are absent from its copies; in checked studies, under half trace to an unresolved V gene, and the reason for the others is unknown. This sample lists about 56,000 clones; about 80% were detected once. The leading ten clones occupy roughly 0.4% of the sample. Sequencing used memory CD4+ T cells from blood. The source of these receptors is an adult in good health and CMV-seronegative.

The chain uses TRBV5-8 and TRBJ2-7; 7 bases align to TRBD1. CDR3 size: 14 residues. V was pared by 0 bases and J by 5 bases, with 5 bases of the junction left unmatched. Germline V CDR1 and CDR2: SGHTS, YDEGEE. Here the CDR3 reads CASSLGDRAHEQYF. Written as DNA, the CDR3 is TGTGCCAGCAGCTTGGGAGACAGGGCCCACGAGCAGTACTTC.

The chain couples TRBV9 to TRBJ2-7, with 7 bases fitting TRBD1. V lost 0 bases, J lost 6 bases, and 3 bases stayed unmatched. Germline CDR1 and CDR2: SGDLS and YYNGEE. The CDR3 loop spans 13 amino acids. The CDR3 nucleotides are TGTGCCAGCAGCGTAGGAGACAGGGCCGAGCAGTACTTC. Translating it yields CASSVGDRAEQYF.

CDR3 in DNA: TGCGCCAGCAGCTTACCGGACGGGTACTATGGCTACACCTTC. As protein: CASSLPDGYYGYTF. The chain uses TRBV5-1 and TRBJ1-2; D is undetermined. Trimming left V 2 bases short and J 3 bases short, with 11 bases between. This CDR3 comprises 14 residues. Germline CDR1 and CDR2: SGHRS and YFSETQ.

The rearrangement joins TRBV7-6 to TRBJ2-3; D may be TRBD1 (5 bases). The CDR3 sequence is 14 residues long. The V end lost 3 bases, the J end lost 2 bases, and 9 bases lay between the germline ends. The germline gives CDR1 SGHVS, CDR2 FNYEAQ. The CDR3, as DNA: TGTGCCAGCAGCTTGGGGCCGATCACAGATACGCAGTATTTT. Its translation is CASSLGPITDTQYF.

In this sample, this clone turned up a few times. This chain links TRBV29-1 with TRBJ1-4; D is unresolved. In germline, CDR1 is SQVTM, CDR2 ANQGSEA. The CDR3 extends over 13 amino acids. V shed 7 bases and J shed 0 bases, with 9 bases lying between them. CDR3 sequence reads: CSASSTTNEKLFF. CDR3 DNA: TGCAGCGCTTCATCTACAACTAATGAAAAACTGTTTTTT.

The CDR3 region is CASSLTGATNEKLFF. CDR3 bases: TGTGCCAGCAGCTTAACGGGGGCAACTAATGAAAAACTGTTTTTT. The rearrangement joins TRBV7-3 to TRBJ1-4; TRBD1 is a possible D gene (5 bases). V lost 0 bases to trimming and J lost 0 bases, with 5 bases between them. The CDR3 covers 15 residues. The germline gives CDR1 SGHTA, CDR2 FQGTGA.

The chain uses TRBV4-2 and TRBJ2-1, with 13 bases that match TRBD2. The germline V gene has CDR1 LGHNA and CDR2 YNFKEQ. V lost 4 bases, J lost 5 bases, and 5 bases stayed unmatched. The CDR3 has 16 residues. DNA of the CDR3: TGTGCCAGCAGCCCGGGACTAGCGGGGAAAGACAATGAGCAGTTCTTC. Protein: CASSPGLAGKDNEQFF.

The chain links TRBV6-1 to TRBJ1-5; D is undetermined. Trimming left V 7 bases short and J 6 bases short, with 13 bases between. CDR3 length equals 13 residues. CDR1 and CDR2 from the germline V gene are MNHNS and SASEGT. This chain's CDR3 is CASTTGVVQPQHF. The DNA of the CDR3 is TGTGCCAGCACCACTGGGGTAGTTCAGCCCCAGCATTTT.

The chain has TRBV4-2 and TRBJ2-7; 9 bases map to TRBD1. Unmatched junction bases numbered 9, after V lost 3 bases and J lost 6 bases. Germline V gene lookup returns CDR1 LGHNA and CDR2 YNFKEQ. The length of the CDR3 is 15 residues. The CDR3, as DNA: TGTGCCAGCAGCCAGGGACAGGGCCGCTTTGGCGAGCAGTACTTC. Translated, it gives CASSQGQGRFGEQYF.